This T cell receptor (beta chain) is from a study of blood T cell repertoires in COVID-19. Background on the study: Samples taken during acute and convalescent COVID-19 were collected in the United States, Italy and Spain.

As processed by the authors: For nucleated cells, counts were estimated from reference gene primer amplification. The data were produced by immunoSEQ multiplex PCR, yet TCRdb's version contains in-frame clones alone and is incomplete. For V, J and clone size, that table is used; D and trimming come from the DNA. The profile shows around 63,000 clones, over 75% of them singletons. The sequence derives from a man aged 60 to 75 with acute or convalescent COVID-19. The sample consisted of peripheral blood.

As DNA, the CDR3 is TGTGCCGGGACGGGGGGGAGGACTGAAGCTTTCTTT. Amino acid sequence: CAGTGGRTEAFF. The J gene is TRBJ1-1, the V gene TRBV30; D may be TRBD1 (5 bases). CDR1 is GTSNPN and CDR2 is SVGIG in the germline V gene (reference sequence). The CDR3 length is 12 residues. The V and J ends lost 8 bases and 5 bases respectively, with 15 bases between them.